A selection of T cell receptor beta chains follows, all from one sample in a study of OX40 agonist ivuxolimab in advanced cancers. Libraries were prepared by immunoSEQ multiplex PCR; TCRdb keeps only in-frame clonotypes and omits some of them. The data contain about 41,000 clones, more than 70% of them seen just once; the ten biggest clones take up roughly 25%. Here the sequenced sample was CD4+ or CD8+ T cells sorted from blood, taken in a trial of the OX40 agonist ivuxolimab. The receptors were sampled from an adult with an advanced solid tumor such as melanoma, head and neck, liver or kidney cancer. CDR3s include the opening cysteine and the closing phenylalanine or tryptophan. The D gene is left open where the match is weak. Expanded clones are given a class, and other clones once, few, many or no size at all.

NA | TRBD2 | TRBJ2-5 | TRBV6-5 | TGTGCCAGCAGTTTCGGAGCGGGATATCAAGAGACCCAGTACTTC | CASSFGAGYQETQYF
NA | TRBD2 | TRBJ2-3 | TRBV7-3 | TGTGCCAGCAGCGAGACTAGCGGTACCTTTACCGTCACAGATACGCAGTATTTT | CASSETSGTFTVTDTQYF
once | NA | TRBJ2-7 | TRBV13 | TGTGCCAGCAGCTCCCGGGGCCTCGAAACCGACGAGCAGTACTTC | CASSSRGLETDEQYF
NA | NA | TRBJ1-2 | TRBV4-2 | TGTGCCAGCAGCCCCCGTTCCGGGGACCGGGAGGACTATGGCTACACCTTC | CASSPRSGDREDYGYTF
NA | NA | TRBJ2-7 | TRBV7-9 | TGTGCCAGCAGCGATGAAGGGGCGGTAGCCTACGAGCAGTACTTC | CASSDEGAVAYEQYF
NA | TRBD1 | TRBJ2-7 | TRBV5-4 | TGTGCCAGCAGCTTCCCGGGACAGGCGACTTACGAGCAGTACTTC | CASSFPGQATYEQYF
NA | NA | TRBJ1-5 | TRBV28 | TGTGCCAGCAGTTTAAGGGTTTATAGCAATCAGCCCCAGCATTTT | CASSLRVYSNQPQHF
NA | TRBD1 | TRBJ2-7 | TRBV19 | TGTGCCAGTAGTACCCGGACAGGGAAGAATCCCTACGAGCAGTACTTC | CASSTRTGKNPYEQYF
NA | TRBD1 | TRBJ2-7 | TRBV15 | TGTGCCACCAGCAGAGTCGGGACAGGGACCGAGCAGTACTTC | CATSRVGTGTEQYF
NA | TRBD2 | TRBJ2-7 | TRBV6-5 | TGTGCCAGCAGTTCCCTGGGGGGACTAACCTACGAGCAGTACTTC | CASSSLGGLTYEQYF
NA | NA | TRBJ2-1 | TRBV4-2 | TGTGCCAGCAGCCAAGGCGATAGCGCGTTATCCTACAATGAGCAGTTCTTC | CASSQGDSALSYNEQFF
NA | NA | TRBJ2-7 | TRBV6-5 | TGTGCCAGCAGTCTAAACCACAGGGACGAGCAGTACTTC | CASSLNHRDEQYF
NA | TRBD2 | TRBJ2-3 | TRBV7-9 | TGTGCCAGCAGCTTAGGGATAGCGGGAGAGACAGATACGCAGTATTTT | CASSLGIAGETDTQYF
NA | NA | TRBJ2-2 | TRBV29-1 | TGCAGCGCAGACACAGGGCTCCGGGAGCTGTTTTTT | CSADTGLRELFF
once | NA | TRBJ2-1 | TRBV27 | TGTGCCAGCAGTTTTGGGGGAAAGACTGAGCAGTTCTTC | CASSFGGKTEQFF
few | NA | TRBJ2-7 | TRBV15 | TGTGCCACCAGCAGAGAGGGCCTTAGCTCCTACGAGCAGTACTTC | CATSREGLSSYEQYF
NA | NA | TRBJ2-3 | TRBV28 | TGTGCCAGCAGTCTCGCCGGGACTGGCACAGATACGCAGTATTTT | CASSLAGTGTDTQYF
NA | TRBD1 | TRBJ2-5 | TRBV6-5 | TGTGCCAGCAGAGGAGGGACAGGGTTGTCAGAGACCCAGTACTTC | CASRGGTGLSETQYF
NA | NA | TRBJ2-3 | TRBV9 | TGTGCCAGCAATCCGTGGGGTAGCACAGATACGCAGTATTTT | CASNPWGSTDTQYF
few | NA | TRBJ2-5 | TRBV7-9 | TGTGCCAGCAGCTTAGGGCAGGGTGTCCAAGTGGACCAGTACTTC | CASSLGQGVQVDQYF
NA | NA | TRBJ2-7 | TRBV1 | TGCACCAGCAGCCAAGCCTCATGGGCGGGAGGGAAGCACGAGCAGTACTTC | CTSSQASWAGGKHEQYF
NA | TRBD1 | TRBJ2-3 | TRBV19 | TGTGCCAGTAGTTCCGGGACAGGGTGGGCAGATACGCAGTATTTT | CASSSGTGWADTQYF
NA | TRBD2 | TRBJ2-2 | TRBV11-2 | TGTGCCAGCAGCCGAGCAGCGGGAGGGCCGTTGACCGGGGAGCTGTTTTTT | CASSRAAGGPLTGELFF
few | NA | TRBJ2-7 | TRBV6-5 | TGTGCCAGCAGTCCAACGGACACTTTCTACGAGCAGTACTTC | CASSPTDTFYEQYF
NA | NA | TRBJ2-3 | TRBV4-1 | TGCGCCAGCAGCCAAGATACGTGGGAGGACCCCACAGATACGCAGTATTTT | CASSQDTWEDPTDTQYF
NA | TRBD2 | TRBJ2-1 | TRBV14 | TGTGCCAGCAGCCAACCGAGCGGGGCCTCCTACAATGAGCAGTTCTTC | CASSQPSGASYNEQFF
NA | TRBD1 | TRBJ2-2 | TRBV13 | TGTGCCAGCAGCTTACCCAAAACAGGGGCCTCGAACACCGGGGAGCTGTTTTTT | CASSLPKTGASNTGELFF
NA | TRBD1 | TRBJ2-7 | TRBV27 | TGTGCCAGCAGTTTCTCGACAGGGGAAACCTACGAGCAGTACTTC | CASSFSTGETYEQYF
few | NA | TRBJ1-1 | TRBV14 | TGTGCCAGCAGCCAAGTTGCGACTGAAGCTTTCTTT | CASSQVATEAFF
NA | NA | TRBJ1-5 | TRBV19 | TGTGCCAGTAGTATAGCCCGGGGGGGTAGTCGGCCCCAGCATTTT | CASSIARGGSRPQHF
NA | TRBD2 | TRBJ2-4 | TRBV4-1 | TGCGCCAGCAGCCAAGATCCGTTAGGGACTAGGTATACAGCCAAAAACATTCAGTACTTC | CASSQDPLGTRYTAKNIQYF
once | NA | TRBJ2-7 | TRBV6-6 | TGTGCCGGAAGGCCCGAGCAGTACTTC | CAGRPEQYF
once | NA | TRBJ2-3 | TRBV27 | TGTGCCAGCAGTTTGGGGCCTGGGGAAGATACGCAGTATTTT | CASSLGPGEDTQYF
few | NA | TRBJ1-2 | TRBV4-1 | TGCGCCAGCAGCCAAGATCAGAGGGTAGACGATGGCTACACCTTC | CASSQDQRVDDGYTF
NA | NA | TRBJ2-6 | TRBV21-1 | TGTGCCAGCAGTTCGGCGCTACAACAAAGTCGGGCCAACGTCCTGACTTTC | CASSSALQQSRANVLTF
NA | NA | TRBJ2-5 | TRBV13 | TGTGCCAGCACCGAAGGGGAGACCCAGTACTTC | CASTEGETQYF
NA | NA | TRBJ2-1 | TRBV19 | TGTGCCAGTAGTATACCGGGACCGATAAATGAGCAGTTCTTC | CASSIPGPINEQFF
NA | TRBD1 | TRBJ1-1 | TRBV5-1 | TGCGCCAGCAGCTTGTCCCAGGGGGCAAGATCTGAAGCTTTCTTT | CASSLSQGARSEAFF
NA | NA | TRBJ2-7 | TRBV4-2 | TGTGCCAGCAGCCAAGATCTGGCACTAGTCGAGCAGTACTTC | CASSQDLALVEQYF
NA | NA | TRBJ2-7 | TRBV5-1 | TGCGCCAGCAGCGAGGGGCGCTACGAGCAGTACTTC | CASSEGRYEQYF
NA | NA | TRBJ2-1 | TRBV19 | TGTGCCAGTAGTATAGCGGGGGGCAGCTACAATGAGCAGTTCTTC | CASSIAGGSYNEQFF
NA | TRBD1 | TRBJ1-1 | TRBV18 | TGTGCCAGCTCGCCACCTCCGGGACAGGGGATTGGGGCTTTCTTT | CASSPPPGQGIGAFF
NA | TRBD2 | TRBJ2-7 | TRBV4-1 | TGCGCCAGCAGCCAAGACGCAGCGGGGCCCTACGAGCAGTACTTC | CASSQDAAGPYEQYF
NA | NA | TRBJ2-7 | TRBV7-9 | TGTGCCAGCAGCTCGCTCTACGAGCAGTACTTC | CASSSLYEQYF
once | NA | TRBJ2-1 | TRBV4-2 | TGTGCCAGCAGCCAAGATCGGTTGGAGCAGTTCTTC | CASSQDRLEQFF